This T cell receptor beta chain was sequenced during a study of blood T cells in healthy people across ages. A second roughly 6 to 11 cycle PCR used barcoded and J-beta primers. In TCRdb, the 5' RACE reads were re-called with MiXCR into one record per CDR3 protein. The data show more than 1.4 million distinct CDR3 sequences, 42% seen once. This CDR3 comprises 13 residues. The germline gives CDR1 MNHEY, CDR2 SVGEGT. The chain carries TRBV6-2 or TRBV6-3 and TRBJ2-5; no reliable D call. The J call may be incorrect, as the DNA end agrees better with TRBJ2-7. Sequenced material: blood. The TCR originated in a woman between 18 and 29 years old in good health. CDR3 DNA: TGTGCCAGCAGAACCGGAAGGGTAGACGAGCAGTACTTC. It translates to CASRTGRVDEQYF.